One sample yielded the 22 T cell receptor beta chains listed below, sequenced in a study of cytomegalovirus exposure and HLA in healthy donors. The PCR made use of 60 Vbeta and 13 Jbeta primers. The repertoire was sequenced with immunoSEQ multiplex PCR; TCRdb's copy has only in-frame clones and lacks some. The sample yields 150,000 to 200,000 clones, around 77% seen once. The sequenced sample was PBMCs. The receptors were sampled from a woman aged 25 to 39 in good health and CMV-seronegative.

This clone was picked up one time. The gene calls are TRBV28 and TRBJ1-4; possible D gene TRBD1, 5 bases. The CDR3 sequence is 14 residues long. CDR1 is MDHEN, CDR2 SYDVKM, per germline. V was clipped by 3 bases and J by 4 bases, with 9 bases between them. The CDR3, as DNA: TGTGCCAGCAGTTTCGGACACCGTAATGAAAAACTGTTTTTT. Its translation: CASSFGHRNEKLFF. Full variable domain (outside the CDR3, taken from reference TRBV28 and TRBJ1-4): DVKVTQSSRYLVKRTGEKVFLECVQDMDHENMFWYRQDPGLGLRLIYFSYDVKMKEKGDIPEGYSVSREKKERFSLILESASTNQTSMYLCASSFGHRNEKLFFGSGTQLSVL.

V is TRBV7-2 and J is TRBJ2-1; 8 positions agree with TRBD2. The V gene's germline CDR1 is SGHTA and CDR2 FQGNSA. V lost 5 bases, J lost 3 bases, and 3 bases stayed unmatched. There are 14 residues in the CDR3. CDR3 loop: CASSTGTSYNEQFF. The CDR3 DNA sequence: TGTGCCAGCAGCACCGGGACTAGCTACAATGAGCAGTTCTTC.

The chain couples TRBV5-1 to TRBJ2-5; TRBD1 aligns across 12 bases. Germline lookup yields CDR1 SGHRS and CDR2 YFSETQ. This CDR3 is 16 amino acids long. Germline trimming cut 0 bases from V and 11 bases from J; bases unmatched to any gene: 11. CDR3 residues: CASSLAHAGTGGLQYF. CDR3 bases: TGCGCCAGCAGCTTGGCCCATGCAGGGACAGGGGGCTTACAGTACTTC.

Concerning this clone: Other DNA sequences within the sample encode an identical CDR3. CDR3 nucleotides: TGTGCCAGCAGTGAGGACAGCTCCTACAATGAGCAGTTCTTC. Residues: CASSEDSSYNEQFF. The genes are TRBV2 and TRBJ2-1; tentative D call: TRBD1 (6 bases). CDR1 and CDR2 (germline): SNHLY, FYNNEI. The CDR3 has 14 residues. The ends were cut back, 3 bases at V and 0 bases at J, with 6 bases in the middle.

The chain recombines TRBV7-6 with TRBJ2-7; 7 bases are a match to TRBD1. This CDR3 is 15 amino acids long. V trimming: 4 bases; J trimming: 5 bases; junction bases outside the gene matches: 11. Germline CDR1 and CDR2: SGHVS and FNYEAQ. The CDR3 DNA sequence: TGTGCCAGCAGCTACGGACAGGCCCGCCGCGACGAGCAGTACTTC. Its translation is CASSYGQARRDEQYF.

V and J are TRBV6-1 and TRBJ2-7, with D maybe TRBD1 (6 bases). This CDR3 region has 13 residues. Germline V gene data show CDR1 as MNHNS and CDR2 as SASEGT. Trimming shortened V by 9 bases and J by 5 bases, and 17 bases separated the two germline ends. DNA for the CDR3: TGTGCCAGTTTGTACAGGGAGTACCACGAGCAGTACTTC. Translating gives CASLYREYHEQYF.

This chain links TRBV4-1 with TRBJ2-7; 13 bases are a match to TRBD2. The CDR3 length is 16 residues. V gave up 4 bases and J gave up 5 bases; unmatched junction bases: 8. Germline V lookup: CDR1 MGHRA, CDR2 YSYEKL. The CDR3, as DNA: TGCGCCAGCAGCCGGGGAGGACTAGCGGGAGTGGACGAGCAGTACTTC. Translating it yields CASSRGGLAGVDEQYF.

The CDR3 protein is CASSIKGGDYEQYF. The CDR3 DNA follows: TGTGCCAGTAGTATAAAGGGGGGGGACTACGAGCAGTACTTC. The V gene is TRBV19, the J gene TRBJ2-7, with D tentatively TRBD2 (7 bases). The length of the CDR3 is 14 residues. Trimming shortened V by 2 bases and J by 3 bases, and 11 bases separated the two germline ends. Germline V gives CDR1 LNHDA, CDR2 SQIVND (reference sequence).

The chain combines TRBV5-8 with TRBJ1-1; D gene ambiguous. Trimming stripped 2 bases from V and 0 bases from J, with 14 bases between. The germline CDR1 and CDR2 sequences are SGHTS and YDEGEE. This CDR3 has 16 amino acids. The CDR3 nucleotides are TGTGCCAGCAGCTTTCCTTACGGACTGTTGAACACTGAAGCTTTCTTT. Amino acid sequence: CASSFPYGLLNTEAFF.

The gene calls are TRBV14 and TRBJ2-7; unclear D gene. CDR3 length: 12 residues. Germline-derived CDR1 and CDR2 are SGHDN and FVKESK. Trimming left V 4 bases short and J 3 bases short, with 7 bases between. The chain's CDR3 is CASSLFRYEQYF. In DNA form, the CDR3 reads TGTGCCAGCAGCCTTTTCCGCTACGAGCAGTACTTC.

J is TRBJ1-1 and V is TRBV27; weak D call: TRBD1 (5 bases). The CDR3 has 15 residues. V was shortened by 2 bases and J by 0 bases, with 10 bases between the two germline ends. Per the germline V gene, CDR1 is MNHEY and CDR2 is SMNVEV (reference sequence). The CDR3 bases are TGTGCCAGCAGTTTAATTTCAGGGCTGAACACTGAAGCTTTCTTT. The encoded protein is CASSLISGLNTEAFF.

This clone has more than one count but fewer than ten. CDR3 sequence (DNA): TGTGCCAGCAGTTACTCGTCAGGGTCCCGGGATACGCAGTATTTT. Its translation is CASSYSSGSRDTQYF. V and J are TRBV6-5 and TRBJ2-3, with D perhaps matching TRBD1 (5 bases). The CDR3 is 15 residues long. Trimming pared 0 bases from V and 6 bases from J, leaving 13 bases between. Germline V gene lookup returns CDR1 MNHEY and CDR2 SVGAGI.

This chain joins TRBV5-1 and TRBJ2-5, with D unresolved. Germline CDR1 and CDR2: SGHRS and YFSETQ. The V and J ends lost 4 bases and 1 base respectively, with 11 bases between them. CDR3 size: 14 residues. The DNA for the CDR3 is TGCGCCAGCAGCCCATCCACTACCCAAGAGACCCAGTACTTC. Translation gives CASSPSTTQETQYF.

This clone has only one observation. This rearrangement joins TRBV7-2 to TRBJ1-5; no reliable D call. Germline V gene lookup returns CDR1 SGHTA and CDR2 FQGNSA. V lost 2 bases, J lost 7 bases, and 15 bases lay in between. CDR3 size: 15 residues. CDR3 sequence reads: CASSLNPTTGQPQHF. The CDR3 DNA sequence: TGTGCCAGCAGCTTAAACCCCACGACGGGACAGCCCCAGCATTTT.

The chain employs TRBV7-3 and TRBJ1-1; 8 positions match TRBD1. The CDR3 length is 15 residues. Trimming cost V 5 bases and J 5 bases; bases outside gene matches: 10. CDR1 SGHTA and CDR2 FQGTGA come from the germline V gene. The CDR3 DNA follows: TGTGCCAGCAGCCCTCAGGGACAGGTTCGGACTGAAGCTTTCTTT. This sequence encodes CASSPQGQVRTEAFF. The variable domain in full, completed from reference TRBV7-3 and TRBJ1-1, reads GAGVSQTPSNKVTEKGKYVELRCDPISGHTALYWYRQSLGQGPEFLIYFQGTGAADDSGLPNDRFFAVRPEGSVSTLKIQRTERGDSAVYLCASSPQGQVRTEAFFGQGTRLTVV.

This clone was counted a single time. The V gene is TRBV5-1, the J gene TRBJ2-1, with 9 bases that match TRBD1. The CDR3 consists of 15 residues. Germline V gives CDR1 SGHRS, CDR2 YFSETQ. V gave up 4 bases and J gave up 8 bases; unmatched junction bases: 10. Here the CDR3 reads CASSIGDRDYDEQFF. DNA for the CDR3: TGCGCCAGCAGCATAGGGGACAGGGACTATGATGAGCAGTTCTTC.

CDR3 in DNA: TGTGCCAGCAGCTTGAATGCAGGGGGCACATACTTTGGCTACACCTTC. Translation: CASSLNAGGTYFGYTF. The chain joins TRBV5-8 to TRBJ1-2, with 8 bases lining up with TRBD1. This CDR3 is 16 amino acids long. The ends lost 1 base at V and 7 bases at J; junction bases unmatched: 12. Per germline, CDR1 SGHTS and CDR2 YDEGEE.

This clone was detected only a few times. This chain connects TRBV30 to TRBJ2-7, with 7 positions matching TRBD1. Germline values: CDR1 GTSNPN, CDR2 SVGIG (reference sequence). This CDR3 is built from 13 residues. The trim removed 5 bases at V and 2 bases at J, leaving 6 bases unmatched. The DNA of the CDR3 is TGTGCCTGGGCCGACAGGGCCCCCTACGAGCAGTACTTC. Its translation is CAWADRAPYEQYF. Based on the CDR3 plus reference TRBV30 and TRBJ2-7, the full variable domain is SQTIHQWPATLVQPVGSPLSLECTVEGTSNPNLYWYRQAAGRGLQLLFYSVGIGQISSEVPQNLSASRPQDRQFILSSKKLLLSDSGFYLCAWADRAPYEQYFGPGTRLTVT.

The chain combines TRBV19 with TRBJ2-6, with D maybe TRBD2 (6 bases). Germline V gene lookup returns CDR1 LNHDA and CDR2 SQIVND (reference sequence). This CDR3 spans 18 amino acids. V was cut by 5 bases and J by 0 bases, with 17 bases left in between. In DNA form, the CDR3 reads TGTGCCAGTAGTTACGGGGGTGGGTGGGACTCTGGGGCCAACGTCCTGACTTTC. It translates to CASSYGGGWDSGANVLTF.

The chain is built from TRBV11-2 and TRBJ2-7, with D possibly TRBD2 on 6 matching bases. The V end lost 1 base, the J end lost 2 bases, and 9 bases lay between the germline ends. Germline V gene data show CDR1 as SGHAT and CDR2 as FQNNGV. This CDR3 spans 14 amino acids. This CDR3 is CASSLGAGTYEQYF. CDR3 coding DNA: TGTGCCAGCAGCTTAGGCGCGGGGACCTACGAGCAGTACTTC.

This chain joins TRBV28 and TRBJ2-3, with 7 bases fitting TRBD2. V lost 6 bases, J lost 0 bases, and 6 bases stayed unmatched. From germline, CDR1 is MDHEN and CDR2 SYDVKM. CDR3 size: 15 residues. The DNA of the CDR3 is TGTGCCAGCAGCTCCCCCGGGAGGAGCACAGATACGCAGTATTTT. Amino acid sequence: CASSSPGRSTDTQYF.

This chain links TRBV7-8 with TRBJ1-5, with 7 bases aligning to TRBD1. The CDR3 spans 14 residues. V was pared by 4 bases and J by 1 base, with 1 base of the junction left unmatched. The germline V gene encodes CDR1 SGHVS and CDR2 FQNEAQ. The DNA of the CDR3 is TGTGCCAGCAGCTCGACAGGGAGCAATCAGCCCCAGCATTTT. Translated, it gives CASSSTGSNQPQHF.